A single sample is the source of the 29 T cell receptor beta chains below, sequenced in a study of T cell repertoires in cytomegalovirus infection. TCRdb ran MiXCR on the reads and lists one entry per CDR3 protein. The sample includes 200,000 or so distinct CDR3 sequences, 28% seen only once; the top ten take about 31%. Sequencing used PBMCs. These receptors all come from a human donor in good health (CMV status not recorded). Some clones in this sample may be carry-over from other donors' samples.

The chain joins TRBV29-1 to TRBJ2-3; tentative D call: TRBD1 (6 bases). V lost 8 bases and J lost 7, with 19 bases in between. The V gene's germline CDR1 is SQVTM and CDR2 ANQGSEA. CDR3 length: 13 residues. CDR3 nucleotides: TGCAGCTCCAGTGGGGGCCTTTCCTATACGCAGTATTTT. This gives the protein CSSSGGLSYTQYF.

This clonotype has at least ten counts. The V call is TRBV12-3 or TRBV12-4, the J call TRBJ1-2; D is unclear. V dropped 4 bases and J dropped 0 bases, with 9 bases sitting between them. The CDR3 totals 14 residues. Written as DNA, the CDR3 is TGTGCCAGCAGTTATGGGAGGACTAACTATGGCTACACCTTC. This encodes CASSYGRTNYGYTF.

This clonotype appeared a few times. This sequence joins TRBV20-1 and TRBJ2-3; no reliable D call. Germline CDR1 DFQATT, CDR2 SNEGSKA (reference sequence). The CDR3 sequence is 14 residues long. Trimming removed 3 bases at V and 2 bases at J, with 12 bases between. In DNA, the CDR3 is TGCAGTGCTAGGGCGCCAGGTCTCACAGATACGCAGTATTTT. It is translated as CSARAPGLTDTQYF.

For the CDR3, the DNA is TGTGCCAGCAGGGCACAGGGGGGAGCTAACTATGGCTACACCTTC. Amino acid sequence: CASRAQGGANYGYTF. The chain links TRBV2 to TRBJ1-2, with 8 bases fitting TRBD1. The CDR3 is 15 residues long. CDR1 and CDR2 (germline): SNHLY, FYNNEI. Trimming took 6 bases from V and 0 from J; bases not matched to a gene: 6.

The chain links TRBV5-4 to TRBJ2-1; TRBD2 matches 9 bases. The CDR3 sequence is 16 residues long. Trimming cost V 0 bases and J 7 bases; bases outside gene matches: 8. The germline V gene has CDR1 SGHNT and CDR2 YYREEE (reference sequence). CDR3 sequence: CASSLARGGAGNEQFF. Here the CDR3 DNA reads TGTGCCAGCAGCTTGGCCCGCGGGGGGGCGGGGAATGAGCAGTTCTTC.

The chain recombines TRBV5-4 with TRBJ1-1; TRBD1 is a possible D gene (6 bases). Germline assignment: CDR1 SGHNT and CDR2 YYREEE (reference sequence). CDR3 length: 13 amino acids. V gave up 6 bases and J gave up 5 bases, with 14 bases separating them. CDR3 sequence: CASTQGGRTEAFF. The DNA for the CDR3 is TGTGCCAGCACCCAAGGGGGGCGAACTGAAGCTTTCTTT.

This clonotype was seen only a few times. The V gene is TRBV19, the J gene TRBJ2-3; D not resolved. Germline assignment: CDR1 LNHDA and CDR2 SQIVND (reference sequence). The CDR3 has 15 amino acids. Trimming pared 0 bases from V and 2 bases from J, leaving 9 bases between. The CDR3 protein is CASSIEAASTDTQYF. As DNA, the CDR3 is TGTGCCAGTAGTATAGAGGCCGCTTCCACAGATACGCAGTATTTT.

This clonotype was observed at least ten times. The chain carries TRBV6-4 and TRBJ2-2; no definite D call. V lost 4 bases and J lost 0, with 3 bases in between. The CDR3 is 13 residues long. Germline loops: CDR1 MRHNA, CDR2 SNTAGT. Here the CDR3 reads CASSGSNTGELFF. As DNA, the CDR3 is TGTGCCAGCAGTGGATCGAACACCGGGGAGCTGTTTTTT.

A remark on this clonotype: The conserved closing phenylalanine or tryptophan is absent in this CDR3, likely reflecting a read error. The chain combines TRBV10-3 with TRBJ2-5; tentatively, D is TRBD2 (5 bases). This CDR3 is 14 amino acids long. The germline CDR1 and CDR2 sequences are ENHRY and SYGVKD. Trimming removed 4 bases at V and 5 bases at J, with 14 bases between. The CDR3 DNA reads as TGTGCCATCAGTGGAGGGAAGGGAGAGGAGACCCAGTACCTC. It translates to CAISGGKGEETQYL.

This clonotype has ten or more counts. At one end, the junction sequence differs from germline, possibly due to a read error. The J gene is TRBJ1-3, the V gene TRBV7-2; D uncertain. The CDR3 extends over 13 amino acids. Germline V gene lookup returns CDR1 SGHTA and CDR2 FQGNSA. The CDR3 here is CASSPQAGDTIYF. The CDR3 bases are TGTGCCAGCAGCCCGCAAGCTGGAGACACCATATATTTT.

This clonotype has a handful of counts. The chain links TRBV6-1 to TRBJ1-3; 9 nucleotides line up with TRBD1. Germline CDR1 is MNHNS and CDR2 is SASEGT. Trimming removed 4 bases from V and 9 bases from J; junction bases left unmatched: 4. The length of the CDR3 is 13 residues. DNA of the CDR3: TGTGCCAGCAGTGGATGGACAGGGGCCACCATATATTTT. It encodes CASSGWTGATIYF.

The table lists this clonotype with a few counts. V and J are TRBV3-1 and TRBJ1-4; perhaps TRBD1 as D (5 bases). V gave up 4 bases and J gave up 5 bases, with 14 bases separating them. The germline V gene encodes CDR1 LGHDT and CDR2 YNNKEL (reference sequence). The CDR3 consists of 15 residues. The CDR3 DNA sequence: TGTGCCAGCAGCCCGATCGGGACGAGGAATGAAAAACTGTTTTTT. Amino acids: CASSPIGTRNEKLFF.

This clonotype was detected only a few times. The chain links TRBV7-9 to TRBJ1-2; no clear D. CDR1 is SEHNR and CDR2 is FQNEAQ in the germline V gene (reference sequence). This CDR3 has 12 residues. V gave up 4 bases and J gave up 4 bases, with 7 bases separating them. Here the CDR3 reads CASSSNGYGYTF. CDR3 bases: TGTGCCAGCAGCTCGAATGGCTATGGCTACACCTTC.

This clonotype was picked up a small number of times. V usage is TRBV6-8 and J usage is TRBJ1-2; D unresolved. There are 14 residues in the CDR3. Germline V gene lookup returns CDR1 MNHGY and CDR2 SAAAGT. V was pared by 2 bases and J by 4 bases, with 11 bases between. As DNA, the CDR3 is TGTGCCAGCAGTTACCGGATGACCGGCTATGGCTACACCTTC. Its protein is CASSYRMTGYGYTF.

In this sample, this clonotype turned up a few times. CDR3 protein: CASSYSWQGITEAFF. CDR3 bases: TGTGCCAGCAGTTACTCCTGGCAGGGGATCACTGAAGCTTTCTTT. The rearrangement joins TRBV6-5 to TRBJ1-1; D is possibly TRBD1 (6 bases). Trimming took 0 bases from V and 4 from J, leaving 12 bases between them. Germline loops: CDR1 MNHEY, CDR2 SVGAGI. The CDR3 contains 15 residues.

The chain uses TRBV9 and TRBJ1-3; D ambiguous. V shed 0 bases and J shed 4 bases, with 8 bases lying between them. The germline V gene has CDR1 SGDLS and CDR2 YYNGEE. CDR3 length: 14 residues. The CDR3 DNA reads as TGTGCCAGCAGCGTAGCAGCCCAGGGAAACACCATATATTTT. This encodes CASSVAAQGNTIYF.

The chain joins TRBV2 to TRBJ2-5, with D unresolved. Germline V lookup: CDR1 SNHLY, CDR2 FYNNEI. This CDR3 has 12 residues. With 9 bases removed from V and 0 bases from J, the gap between germline ends came to 8 bases. The CDR3 nucleotides are TGTGCCAGTTCAGGTGACCAAGAGACCCAGTACTTC. Translated, it gives CASSGDQETQYF. The whole variable domain, remainder taken from reference TRBV2 and TRBJ2-5, is EPEVTQTPSHQVTQMGQEVILRCVPISNHLYFYWYRQILGQKVEFLVSFYNNEISEKSEIFDDQFSVERPDGSNFTLKIRSTKLEDSAMYFCASSGDQETQYFGPGTRLLVL.

The V call is TRBV20-1, the J call TRBJ1-1, with 7 positions matching TRBD1. After removal of 6 bases from V and 7 bases from J, the junction contained 14 bases not matched to a gene. The V gene's germline CDR1 is DFQATT and CDR2 SNEGSKA (reference sequence). The CDR3 sequence is 14 residues long. CDR3 amino acids: CSAPDDRADNEAFF. CDR3 sequence (DNA): TGCAGTGCGCCGGACGACAGGGCGGATAATGAAGCTTTCTTT.

This clonotype has more than one count but fewer than ten. J is TRBJ1-1 and V is TRBV12-3 or TRBV12-4, with no clear D. V was pared by 4 bases and J by 6 bases, with 15 bases between. The length of the CDR3 is 14 residues. The CDR3 loop reads CASSYRTPVAEAFF. The CDR3 nucleotides read TGTGCCAGCAGTTATCGGACGCCTGTCGCTGAAGCTTTCTTT.

V and J are TRBV7-8 and TRBJ1-1; D call uncertain. The CDR3 sequence is 13 residues long. Germline CDR1 is SGHVS and CDR2 is FQNEAQ. V lost 2 bases to trimming and J lost 5 bases, with 9 bases between them. The CDR3 is CASSLRGWTEAFF. The CDR3 DNA reads TGTGCCAGCAGCTTAAGAGGGTGGACTGAAGCTTTCTTT. Full variable domain (outside the CDR3, taken from reference TRBV7-8 and TRBJ1-1): GAGVSQSPRYKVAKRGQDVALRCDPISGHVSLFWYQQALGQGPEFLTYFQNEAQLDKSGLPSDRFFAERPEGSVSTLKIQRTQQEDSAVYLCASSLRGWTEAFFGQGTRLTVV.

V usage is TRBV7-9 and J usage is TRBJ1-1, with 8 bases lining up with TRBD1. The CDR3 is 14 amino acids. Per the germline V gene, CDR1 is SEHNR and CDR2 is FQNEAQ (reference sequence). V shed 5 bases and J 5 bases; nucleotides not matched to a gene: 7. CDR3 protein: CASSPRGPGTEAFF. The CDR3 DNA reads TGTGCCAGCAGCCCCAGGGGGCCCGGGACTGAAGCTTTCTTT.

This clonotype was seen a few times. The V and J genes are TRBV29-1 and TRBJ1-1; no clear D gene. Trimming removed 0 bases at V and 1 base at J, with 6 bases between. The CDR3 length is 13 residues. Per the germline V gene, CDR1 is SQVTM and CDR2 is ANQGSEA. The CDR3 loop reads CSVEDRRNTEAFF. DNA of the CDR3: TGCAGCGTTGAAGATCGCAGGAACACTGAAGCTTTCTTT.

The chain carries TRBV10-3 and TRBJ2-3, with TRBD2 matching 11 bases. The CDR3 consists of 14 residues. Germline V gives CDR1 ENHRY, CDR2 SYGVKD. Unmatched junction bases numbered 5, after V lost 6 bases and J lost 6 bases. This CDR3 reads CAIRTSGDPDTQYF. The CDR3 bases are TGTGCCATCAGGACTAGCGGGGACCCCGATACGCAGTATTTT.

There are a few counts of this clonotype. J is TRBJ1-5 and V is TRBV6-2 or TRBV6-3, with a possible D match to TRBD1 (6 bases). The V gene lost 6 bases and the J gene lost 0 bases, with 12 bases spanning the gap. CDR1 is MNHEY, CDR2 SVGEGT, per germline. CDR3 length equals 15 residues. The CDR3 DNA follows: TGTGCCAGCAGCCATCACAGGGATAGCAATCAGCCCCAGCATTTT. This gives the protein CASSHHRDSNQPQHF.

This clonotype was counted ten times or more. The chain couples TRBV3-1 to TRBJ2-2; D not resolved. CDR1 and CDR2 (germline): LGHDT, YNNKEL (reference sequence). V was cut by 4 bases and J by 6 bases, with 9 bases left in between. CDR3 length: 13 amino acids. The CDR3 loop is CASSPLAAGELFF. The DNA of the CDR3 is TGTGCCAGCAGCCCCCTCGCCGCCGGGGAGCTGTTTTTT.

As regards this clonotype: This may come from a read error, since a much larger clone is one base off. The J gene is TRBJ1-1, the V gene TRBV7-2, with 11 bases fitting TRBD1. Trimming removed 8 bases from V and 11 bases from J; junction bases left unmatched: 7. The CDR3 covers 12 residues. CDR1 and CDR2 (germline): SGHTA, FQGNSA. The CDR3 spells CASRGDRGDAFF. DNA for the CDR3: TGTGCCAGCCGCGGGGACAGGGGGGATGCTTTCTTT.

This clonotype appeared many times. The V and J genes are TRBV2 and TRBJ2-1; 9 bases are shared with TRBD2. This CDR3 region has 18 residues. Germline V gene lookup returns CDR1 SNHLY and CDR2 FYNNEI. The junction had 8 bases not matched to a gene; V was cut back by 1 base and J by 1 base. Written as DNA, the CDR3 is TGTGCCAGCAGTGAAGATAGCGGGGGTCCTATTTCCTACAATGAGCAGTTCTTC. Its translation: CASSEDSGGPISYNEQFF.

The chain carries TRBV6-2 or TRBV6-3 and TRBJ2-1, with D possibly being TRBD2 (6 bases). Per the germline V gene, CDR1 is MNHEY and CDR2 is SVGEGT. This CDR3 spans 14 amino acids. Trimming removed 2 bases at V and 7 bases at J, with 12 bases between. CDR3 in amino acids: CASSYAGLWNEQFF. CDR3 coding DNA: TGTGCCAGCAGTTACGCGGGACTCTGGAATGAGCAGTTCTTC.

The chain carries TRBV2 and TRBJ1-2; TRBD1 matches 7 bases. Germline V lookup: CDR1 SNHLY, CDR2 FYNNEI. V shed 4 bases and J 0 bases; nucleotides not matched to a gene: 8. The CDR3 is made up of 16 amino acids. CDR3 protein: CASSGPQGVANYGYTF. Here the CDR3 DNA reads TGTGCCAGCAGTGGGCCTCAGGGGGTGGCTAACTATGGCTACACCTTC.